A selection of T cell receptor beta chains follows, all from one sample in a study of OX40 agonist ivuxolimab in advanced cancers. TCRdb's copy holds only in-frame clones and misses some; the assay was immunoSEQ multiplex PCR. The repertoire holds approximately 79,000 clones, with nearly 95% as singletons. Source: CD4+ or CD8+ T cells sorted from blood, taken in a trial of the OX40 agonist ivuxolimab. Source of these receptors: an adult with an advanced solid tumor such as melanoma, head and neck, liver or kidney cancer. Each CDR3 is given with its conserved first and last residue. D genes are given only for firm matches.

D | J | V | CDR3
- | TRBJ1-3 | TRBV27 | CASGLGGSSGNTIYF
- | TRBJ1-1 | TRBV27 | CASSPEVPNTEAFF
TRBD2 | TRBJ2-7 | TRBV4-1 | CASSRGGVYEQYF
- | TRBJ1-5 | TRBV19 | CASSKRGNQPQHF
- | TRBJ2-5 | TRBV13 | CASSLEREGEETQYF
TRBD2 | TRBJ2-5 | TRBV7-8 | CASSLPGTSGRWAQETQYF
- | TRBJ2-2 | TRBV4-3 | CASSQSPTGNTGELFF
- | TRBJ1-5 | TRBV29-1 | CSVEEGGQPQHF
- | TRBJ2-3 | TRBV9 | CASSAYTDTQYF
TRBD2 | TRBJ2-7 | TRBV27 | CASGVFASGRAPYEQYF
- | TRBJ2-7 | TRBV27 | CASSPLVVHEQYF
- | TRBJ1-4 | TRBV19 | CASSIDLNAREATNEKLFF
TRBD1 | TRBJ2-3 | TRBV19 | CASSIVGTGRTDTQYF
- | TRBJ2-7 | TRBV10-2 | CASSVEVGGAYEQYF
- | TRBJ2-2 | TRBV6-5 | CASRQGMGNTGELFF
- | TRBJ1-2 | TRBV15 | CATSPGREGIYGYTF
TRBD2 | - | TRBV27 | CASSLPGTSGSLYEQYF
- | TRBJ2-1 | TRBV7-6 | CASSLGAGDEQFF
- | TRBJ2-5 | TRBV7-3 | CASSLIGVGETQYF
- | TRBJ2-7 | TRBV6-5 | CASDHGPSTTYEQYF
TRBD1 | TRBJ1-1 | TRBV11-2 | CASSGSGGWNTEAFF
- | TRBJ1-5 | TRBV9 | CASSGGGGNNQPQHF
TRBD1 | TRBJ2-1 | TRBV6-5 | CASNVGQGPYNEQFF
- | TRBJ2-5 | TRBV7-9 | CASSFLEVETQYF
- | TRBJ1-6 | TRBV5-4 | CASSLGAGIRSPLHF
- | TRBJ1-5 | TRBV18 | CASSSGGGNQPQHF
- | TRBJ1-2 | TRBV6-6 | CASSYKAGEAYGYTF
- | TRBJ1-4 | TRBV5-6 | CASSLWGSHEKLFF
TRBD2 | TRBJ2-5 | TRBV7-9 | CASSRTSGGQETQYF
- | TRBJ2-5 | TRBV7-6 | CASSYLGEAQYF
TRBD1 | TRBJ2-1 | TRBV9 | CASSPGGIYNEQFF
- | TRBJ2-3 | TRBV27 | CASSPGTWSTDTQYF
TRBD2 | TRBJ2-7 | TRBV6-5 | CASSYPTAGGREQYF
TRBD1 | TRBJ2-2 | TRBV7-9 | CASSPRGQGMNTGELFF
- | TRBJ1-5 | TRBV19 | CASSTPGDNQPQHF
- | TRBJ2-7 | TRBV4-2 | CASSQDPGPAYEQYF
- | TRBJ2-3 | TRBV2 | CASFFALASLTDTQYF
- | TRBJ2-7 | TRBV27 | CASRPRYTYEQYF